These 20 T cell receptor beta chains came from one sample sequenced in a study of low-dose radiotherapy and immunotherapy resistance in tumors. The time point was: after trial treatment. Treatment indicated: LDRT plus nivolumab, ipilimumab, low-dose cyclophosphamide and aspirin (RACIN trial). Primers used for first-strand cDNA, a TRAV- and TRBV-specific set, covered both alpha and beta chains. Over roughly 18 PCR cycles, TCRs were amplified from a constant-region primer and V-primer adapter. Each CDR3 protein is one row after TCRdb ran MiXCR on the reads. This table has tens of thousands of distinct CDR3 sequences, under 25% appearing once. The source was PBMCs, collected after low-dose radiotherapy plus immunotherapy. The source is a female donor with ovarian cancer.

This clonotype was counted many times. This chain connects TRBV2 to TRBJ2-1; D is unresolved. The V gene's germline CDR1 is SNHLY and CDR2 FYNNEI. This CDR3 comprises 14 residues. V gave up 5 bases and J gave up 0 bases, with 8 bases separating them. The DNA of the CDR3 is TGTGCCAGCAGTCAGCCAGGCTCCTACAATGAGCAGTTCTTC. Translating gives CASSQPGSYNEQFF.

The J gene is TRBJ2-7, the V gene TRBV18; no clear D. Deletions cut 0 bases from V and 6 bases from J, with 9 bases between. CDR1 and CDR2 from the germline V gene are KGHSH and LQKENI. This CDR3 has 13 residues. CDR3 coding DNA: TGTGCCAGCTCACCACCTGGGGTAGGCGAGCAGTACTTC. As protein: CASSPPGVGEQYF.

There are many counts of this clonotype. The chain carries TRBV30 and TRBJ1-3, with a weak D call TRBD1 (5 bases). Trimming removed 6 bases from V and 4 bases from J, with 16 bases in between. Looked up from germline, CDR1 is GTSNPN and CDR2 is SVGIG (reference sequence). CDR3 length equals 14 residues. Here the CDR3 reads CACQPEGRGNTIYF. In DNA, the CDR3 is TGTGCCTGCCAACCGGAGGGGAGAGGAAACACCATATATTTT. Drawing the rest from reference TRBV30 and TRBJ1-3, the complete variable domain is SQTIHQWPATLVQPVGSPLSLECTVEGTSNPNLYWYRQAAGRGLQLLFYSVGIGQISSEVPQNLSASRPQDRQFILSSKKLLLSDSGFYLCACQPEGRGNTIYFGEGSWLTVV.

This clonotype was recorded at least ten times. This chain uses TRBV5-6 with TRBJ2-3; TRBD1 is a possible D gene (6 bases). V gave up 4 bases and J gave up 2 bases, with 14 bases separating them. The CDR3 loop spans 15 amino acids. Germline V lookup: CDR1 SGHDT, CDR2 YYEEEE. The CDR3 DNA sequence: TGTGCCAGCAGCCTATTACAGGGTATCACAGATACGCAGTATTTT. It translates to CASSLLQGITDTQYF.

With respect to this clonotype: This likely traces to a read error, being one base from a far larger clone. The chain has TRBV5-4 and TRBJ2-1; 10 bases fit TRBD1. After removal of 5 bases from V and 10 bases from J, the junction contained 9 bases not matched to a gene. The CDR3 has 14 residues. Germline assignment: CDR1 SGHNT and CDR2 YYREEE (reference sequence). The CDR3 reads CASSFRDRGYEQFF. The CDR3 coding sequence is TGTGCCAGCAGTTTCCGGGACAGGGGCTACGAGCAGTTCTTC. Full variable domain (remainder filled in from reference TRBV5-4 and TRBJ2-1): ETGVTQSPTHLIKTRGQQVTLRCSSQSGHNTVSWYQQALGQGPQFIFQYYREEENGRGNFPPRFSGLQFPNYSSELNVNALELDDSALYLCASSFRDRGYEQFFGPGTRLTVL.

Notes on this clonotype: A far more abundant clone sits one base away, making this likely a read error. J is TRBJ2-1 and V is TRBV28, with 8 bases aligning to TRBD1. Germline CDR1 reads MDHEN; CDR2 reads SYDVKM. J gave up 10 bases and V 7 bases, and 9 bases lay outside the gene matches. CDR3 size: 13 residues. The CDR3 nucleotides are TGTGCCAGCAAGACAGGGGCCCCCTACGAGCAGTTCTTC. Protein sequence: CASKTGAPYEQFF.

This clonotype was seen at least ten times. The genes are TRBV6-2 or TRBV6-3 and TRBJ1-5, with TRBD1 identical over 7 bases. The CDR3 consists of 14 residues. V dropped 10 bases and J dropped 4; count of bases not matched to a gene: 10. Germline CDR1 reads MNHEY; CDR2 reads SVGEGT. This chain's CDR3 is CATSSQGVNQPQHF. Here the CDR3 DNA reads TGTGCCACTTCATCGCAGGGGGTAAATCAGCCCCAGCATTTT.

V is TRBV18 and J is TRBJ1-1; TRBD1 matches 9 bases. The V segment lost 3 bases and the J segment 4 bases; nucleotides outside the gene matches: 3. The length of the CDR3 is 14 residues. Germline V gene lookup returns CDR1 KGHSH and CDR2 LQKENI. Here the CDR3 reads CASSPGTGSTEAFF. The CDR3, as DNA: TGTGCCAGCTCACCCGGGACAGGGAGCACTGAAGCTTTCTTT.

Comments on this clonotype: A far larger clone is off by one base, so a read error is likely. The chain joins TRBV4-2 to TRBJ2-1; D is uncertain. The CDR3 consists of 14 residues. Per germline, CDR1 LGHNA and CDR2 YNFKEQ. Trimming took 0 bases from V and 10 from J, leaving 13 bases between them. DNA of the CDR3: TGTGCCAGCAGCCAAGAACACGTCTCCTACGAGCAGTTCTTC. Its translation is CASSQEHVSYEQFF.

This clonotype was seen only a few times. A read error may explain this, as a much larger clone is one base away. This chain uses TRBV20-1 with TRBJ1-2; D not certain. CDR1 is DFQATT and CDR2 is SNEGSKA in the germline V gene (reference sequence). The CDR3 totals 10 residues. The CDR3 DNA sequence: TGCAGTGCTGGGAGCTATGGCCACACCTTC. This encodes CSAGSYGHTF.

The sample holds many counts of this clonotype. V gene TRBV28 combines with J gene TRBJ1-2; D uncertain. V gave up 2 bases and J gave up 5 bases, with 12 bases separating them. The CDR3 loop spans 14 amino acids. Germline V gene data show CDR1 as MDHEN and CDR2 as SYDVKM. CDR3 loop: CASSLAAWMYGYTF. CDR3 DNA: TGTGCCAGCAGTTTAGCCGCGTGGATGTATGGCTACACCTTC.

This clonotype was seen many times. The CDR3 nucleotides read TGTGCCTGGACCCGGGACAGGGGAGACCTAAACACCATATATTTT. It encodes CAWTRDRGDLNTIYF. The rearrangement uses TRBV30 and TRBJ1-3, with 10 bases identical to TRBD1. V lost 4 bases and J lost 6; bases outside the gene matches: 9. The CDR3 totals 15 residues. CDR1 is GTSNPN, CDR2 SVGIG, per germline (reference sequence).

This clonotype was counted once. It may be a read error: a sequence one base away is much more abundant. The chain combines TRBV19 with TRBJ2-1; 8 nucleotides agree with TRBD2. The germline gives CDR1 LNHDA, CDR2 SQIVND (reference sequence). Germline trimming cut 0 bases from V and 5 bases from J; bases unmatched to any gene: 15. CDR3 length equals 19 residues. CDR3 in amino acids: CASSIDPTGTRGSHNEQFF. In DNA, the CDR3 is TGTGCCAGTAGTATAGACCCGACCGGGACTAGGGGGTCCCACAATGAGCAGTTCTTC.

This clonotype was observed many times. The rearrangement uses TRBV6-6 and TRBJ2-2; 7 bases fit TRBD2. The CDR3 has 14 residues. Trimming at V came to 6 bases and at J to 4 bases, leaving 5 bases not matched to a gene. Germline lookup yields CDR1 MNHNY and CDR2 SVGAGI (reference sequence). CDR3: CASSKTSFTGELFF. As DNA, the CDR3 is TGTGCCAGCAGCAAGACTAGCTTCACCGGGGAGCTGTTTTTT.

The rearrangement joins TRBV3-1 to TRBJ1-1, with TRBD1 matching over 9 bases. With 1 base clipped from V and 6 bases from J, the junction kept 6 bases outside the gene matches. Per germline, CDR1 LGHDT and CDR2 YNNKEL (reference sequence). The CDR3 runs to 15 residues. The CDR3 DNA follows: TGTGCCAGCAGCCAAGGGACAGGGGAGTTCGCTGAAGCTTTCTTT. Encoded protein: CASSQGTGEFAEAFF.

This clonotype was detected only once. A far larger clone is only one base removed, so a read error is likely. The chain carries TRBV20-1 and TRBJ2-1; tentatively, D is TRBD1 or TRBD2 (5 bases each). CDR1 is DFQATT and CDR2 is SNEGSKA in the germline V gene (reference sequence). The CDR3 runs to 13 residues. V lost 6 bases, J lost 10 bases, and 19 bases lay in between. CDR3: CSARGLSSYEQFF. The CDR3 DNA reads TGCAGTGCCCGGGGCCTAAGCTCCTACGAGCAGTTCTTC.

Of note for this clonotype: A far larger clone is only one base removed, so a read error is likely. The chain is built from TRBV5-1 and TRBJ2-7, with D perhaps given as TRBD1 or TRBD2 (5 bases each). CDR3 size: 15 residues. Germline CDR1 and CDR2: SGHRS and YFSETQ. Trimming shortened V by 0 bases and J by 7 bases, and 17 bases separated the two germline ends. The CDR3 sequence is CASSLDPGTGNEQYF. In DNA form, the CDR3 reads TGCGCCAGCAGCTTGGACCCTGGGACGGGGAATGAGCAGTACTTC.

This clonotype has at least ten counts. CDR3 DNA sequence: TGCGCCAGCAGCCGCACTCCCGGGACAGGGGAAGAGACCCAGTACTTC. Translated: CASSRTPGTGEETQYF. The chain has TRBV5-1 and TRBJ2-5; 10 nucleotides agree with TRBD1. Germline V gives CDR1 SGHRS, CDR2 YFSETQ. J was trimmed by 3 bases and V by 4 bases; bases with no gene match: 9. The CDR3 contains 16 residues.

Many counts were recorded for this clonotype. The chain employs TRBV27 and TRBJ1-1; TRBD1 agrees at 8 bases. Trimming at V came to 5 bases and at J to 4 bases, leaving 3 bases not matched to a gene. The CDR3 spans 13 residues. CDR1 is MNHEY, CDR2 SMNVEV, per germline (reference sequence). The CDR3 DNA is TGTGCCAGCAGTCGACAGGGGTCCACTGAAGCTTTCTTT. This codes for CASSRQGSTEAFF.

This clonotype was seen many times. The V and J genes are TRBV6-2 or TRBV6-3 and TRBJ2-2; D possibly corresponds to TRBD1 (7 bases). CDR1 MNHEY and CDR2 SVGEGT come from the germline V gene. The ends were cut back, 6 bases at V and 0 bases at J, with 14 bases in the middle. This CDR3 spans 16 amino acids. CDR3: CASRGGTVTNTGELFF. CDR3 bases: TGTGCCAGCAGAGGGGGGACAGTGACGAACACCGGGGAGCTGTTTTTT.